Listed here is a single T cell receptor beta chain. The data originate from a study of blood T cell repertoires in COVID-19. About the study: Whether acute or convalescent, the COVID-19 samples came from the United States, Italy and Spain.

This CDR3 has 14 residues. Trimming removed 6 bases from V and 3 bases from J, with 11 bases in between. Germline lookup yields CDR1 MNHEY and CDR2 SVGAGI. In the original workflow: Amplification of reference gene primers was used by the study to estimate nucleated cell counts. Assay: immunoSEQ multiplex PCR; the TCRdb copy retains only in-frame clones and omits some. The DNA gave D and trimming, while V, J and clone size come from that table. The sample has roughly 35,000 clones; less than 80% are singletons. The sequencing input was peripheral blood. The V and J genes are TRBV6-5 and TRBJ2-2; perhaps TRBD2 as D (6 bases). The TCR comes from a man older than 75 with acute or convalescent COVID-19. The CDR3 is CASREGRYTGELFF. For the CDR3, the DNA is TGTGCCAGCAGGGAGGGACGGTACACCGGGGAGCTGTTTTTT.